Listed here are 14 T cell receptor beta chains from one sample, sequenced in a study of shared clonotypes between healthy human individuals. Repertoires were generated with immunoSEQ multiplex PCR, while TCRdb's copy carries only in-frame clones and drops some. The profile shows a few million clones, more than 85% of them singletons. Sequenced sample: naive CD4+ T cells from PBMCs. Subset given: CD45RA+ positively selected. These receptors all come from a man aged 18 to 29 in good health. Some clones in this sample may be carry-over from other donors' samples.

The V call is TRBV19, the J call TRBJ1-1, with D perhaps TRBD1 (5 bases). CDR3 length equals 14 residues. CDR1 is LNHDA, CDR2 SQIVND, per germline (reference sequence). V gave up 4 bases and J gave up 3 bases, with 12 bases separating them. The CDR3 loop reads CASSTGEGDTEAFF. The CDR3 coding sequence is TGTGCCAGTAGTACCGGGGAAGGGGACACTGAAGCTTTCTTT.

The chain couples TRBV28 to TRBJ1-1; D is unresolved. This CDR3 has 11 residues. V was shortened by 3 bases and J by 8 bases, with 7 bases between the two germline ends. CDR1 and CDR2 from the germline V gene are MDHEN and SYDVKM. CDR3 amino acids: CASSFGVEAFF. Here the CDR3 DNA reads TGTGCCAGCAGTTTTGGGGTGGAAGCTTTCTTT.

The gene calls are TRBV5-1 and TRBJ2-3; a weak D match, TRBD2 (5 bases). Trimming pared 3 bases from V and 4 bases from J, leaving 21 bases between. CDR1 and CDR2 from the germline V gene are SGHRS and YFSETQ. The CDR3 has 17 residues. The CDR3 DNA reads TGCGCCAGCAGCTATGCCCCAAGGGAGATAAGGGCAGATACGCAGTATTTT. The encoded protein is CASSYAPREIRADTQYF.

V and J are TRBV5-4 and TRBJ2-1, with 8 bases that match TRBD2. Germline loops: CDR1 SGHNT, CDR2 YYREEE (reference sequence). The CDR3 spans 15 residues. V shed 5 bases and J 2 bases; nucleotides not matched to a gene: 6. DNA for the CDR3: TGTGCCAGCAGTAAGCGGGAGAGGCCCTACAATGAGCAGTTCTTC. Its translation is CASSKRERPYNEQFF.

The genes are TRBV28 and TRBJ1-4, with D possibly matching TRBD1 (6 bases). Germline CDR1 is MDHEN and CDR2 is SYDVKM. The CDR3 has 15 amino acids. The V end lost 6 bases, the J end lost 2 bases, and 13 bases lay between the germline ends. The CDR3, as DNA: TGTGCCAGCAGCCGTTGGACAGAGACTAATGAAAAACTGTTTTTT. Protein sequence: CASSRWTETNEKLFF.

The V gene is TRBV11-2, the J gene TRBJ1-1, with D possibly matching TRBD1 (5 bases). Germline lookup yields CDR1 SGHAT and CDR2 FQNNGV. The V and J ends lost 0 bases and 3 bases respectively, with 14 bases between them. The length of the CDR3 is 16 residues. CDR3: CASSLDKWGRYTEAFF. CDR3 nucleotides: TGTGCCAGCAGCTTAGATAAATGGGGGAGGTACACTGAAGCTTTCTTT.

The chain links TRBV6-1 to TRBJ2-6; tentative D call: TRBD1 (6 bases). The ends were cut back, 4 bases at V and 0 bases at J, with 13 bases in the middle. Looked up from germline, CDR1 is MNHNS and CDR2 is SASEGT. CDR3 length: 17 residues. Here the CDR3 reads CASSGQGFLSGANVLTF. CDR3 sequence (DNA): TGTGCCAGCAGTGGGCAGGGGTTCCTCTCTGGGGCCAACGTCCTGACTTTC.

The rearrangement joins TRBV7-3 to TRBJ2-1; TRBD2 might be the D (5 bases). V lost 0 bases and J 8 bases, leaving 11 bases between the germline ends. Germline V gives CDR1 SGHTA, CDR2 FQGTGA. This CDR3 region has 14 residues. The CDR3 loop is CASSLTSRGHEQFF. The CDR3 region has the DNA TGTGCCAGCAGCTTAACCTCCCGAGGGCATGAGCAGTTCTTC.

The chain is built from TRBV6-1 and TRBJ2-6; 7 bases match TRBD1. The CDR3 sequence is 16 residues long. CDR1 is MNHNS and CDR2 is SASEGT in the germline V gene. With 2 bases clipped from V and 1 base from J, the junction kept 2 bases outside the gene matches. The CDR3: CASSEPQGSGANVLTF. For the CDR3, the DNA is TGTGCCAGCAGTGAACCACAGGGGTCTGGGGCCAACGTCCTGACTTTC.

The genes are TRBV18 and TRBJ2-2; 10 nucleotides agree with TRBD1. Germline V gene lookup returns CDR1 KGHSH and CDR2 LQKENI. V lost 8 bases to trimming and J lost 4 bases; unmatched junction nucleotides: 10. The CDR3 runs 16 residues. CDR3 sequence (DNA): TGTGCCAGCCTAACCGGGACAGGGGCGCGCACCGGGGAGCTGTTTTTT. This sequence encodes CASLTGTGARTGELFF.

This chain joins TRBV2 and TRBJ2-7; tentative D call: TRBD1 (7 bases). The CDR3 loop spans 13 amino acids. Germline lookup yields CDR1 SNHLY and CDR2 FYNNEI. The V end was cut by 8 bases, the J end by 3 bases, with 14 bases between. CDR3 in amino acids: CASDRDGGYEQYF. DNA of the CDR3: TGTGCCAGCGACAGGGACGGGGGCTACGAGCAGTACTTC. The complete variable domain, with remaining parts taken from reference TRBV2 and TRBJ2-7, reads EPEVTQTPSHQVTQMGQEVILRCVPISNHLYFYWYRQILGQKVEFLVSFYNNEISEKSEIFDDQFSVERPDGSNFTLKIRSTKLEDSAMYFCASDRDGGYEQYFGPGTRLTVT.

The chain joins TRBV27 to TRBJ1-1; possibly TRBD1 for D (5 bases). CDR3 length: 13 amino acids. Germline lookup yields CDR1 MNHEY and CDR2 SMNVEV (reference sequence). V lost 10 bases and J lost 2, with 14 bases in between. CDR3 nucleotide sequence: TGTGCCACCGGAACGGGGGTTAACACTGAAGCTTTCTTT. Its translation: CATGTGVNTEAFF.

Here the CDR3 reads CASSSEVYTGELFF. The CDR3 region has the DNA TGTGCCAGCAGTTCGGAAGTATACACCGGGGAGCTGTTTTTT. The rearrangement joins TRBV27 to TRBJ2-2; no firm D call. CDR3 length: 14 residues. The germline V gene has CDR1 MNHEY and CDR2 SMNVEV (reference sequence). V dropped 4 bases and J dropped 3 bases, with 9 bases sitting between them.

The chain links TRBV6-5 to TRBJ2-3; no clear D gene. The V and J ends lost 7 bases and 2 bases respectively, with 16 bases between them. Per the germline V gene, CDR1 is MNHEY and CDR2 is SVGAGI. The CDR3 length is 15 residues. Here the CDR3 DNA reads TGTGCCAGCAAAAGCGCCAACCTTTTCACAGATACGCAGTATTTT. Its protein product is CASKSANLFTDTQYF.